Only a few counts were recorded for the clone carrying this T cell receptor (beta chain). What it recognizes is unknown. Each of the patients experienced relapse following autologous stem cell transplantation, and their brentuximab vedotin exposure differed. The data were produced by immunoSEQ multiplex PCR, yet TCRdb's version contains in-frame clones alone and is incomplete. The data show tens of thousands of clones, roughly four fifths seen once. The data are from a study of PD-1 blockade in classical Hodgkin lymphoma. Study-level findings and limits: A significant rise in TCR diversity was seen by C4D1 for CD4+ cells but not for CD8+ cells. Complete responders possessed baseline diversity comparable to newly diagnosed patients.

There are 16 residues in the CDR3. J lost 3 bases, V lost 4 bases, and 9 bases had no gene match. In germline, CDR1 is SGHNT, CDR2 YYREEE (reference sequence). This sample comprised peripheral blood mononuclear cells (PBMCs), obtained before the second cycle of nivolumab. The J gene is TRBJ2-1, the V gene TRBV5-4; 8 positions match TRBD2. This TCR derives from a human donor with classical Hodgkin lymphoma. CDR3 in DNA: TGTGCCAGCAGCGTTGGTGCGGGAGGCGTCTACAATGAGCAGTTCTTC. This translates into CASSVGAGGVYNEQFF.